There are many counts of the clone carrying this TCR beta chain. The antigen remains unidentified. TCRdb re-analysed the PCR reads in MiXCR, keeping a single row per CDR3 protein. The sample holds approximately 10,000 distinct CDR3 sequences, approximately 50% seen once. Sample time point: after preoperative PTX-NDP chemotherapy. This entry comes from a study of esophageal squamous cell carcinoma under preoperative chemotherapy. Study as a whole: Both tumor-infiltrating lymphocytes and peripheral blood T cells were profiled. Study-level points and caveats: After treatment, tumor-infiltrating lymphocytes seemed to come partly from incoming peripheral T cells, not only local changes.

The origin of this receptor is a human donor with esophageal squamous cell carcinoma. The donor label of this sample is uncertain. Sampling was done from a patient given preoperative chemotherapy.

The CDR3 loop reads CASSRTGRGATNQPQHF. The CDR3, as DNA: TGCGCCAGCAGCCGAACCGGAAGGGGAGCCACCAATCAGCCCCAGCATTTT. This chain connects TRBV4-1 to TRBJ1-5, with D maybe TRBD1 (5 bases). The CDR3 has 17 residues. CDR1 MGHRA and CDR2 YSYEKL come from the germline V gene. The V end lost 4 bases, the J end lost 3 bases, and 19 bases lay between the germline ends.